The clone carrying this T cell receptor beta chain was observed a few times. No antigen is known for it. Assay used: immunoSEQ multiplex PCR; TCRdb lists only in-frame clones, some missing. Counted here are about 110,000 clones, under 95% occurring once; the ten biggest clones make up under 25%. CDR3 length: 13 amino acids. CDR1 is SNHLY and CDR2 is FYNNEI in the germline V gene. V was clipped by 6 bases and J by 11 bases, with 17 bases between them. These data belong to a study of T cell responses to AZD1222 COVID-19 vaccine. Study-wide results and limits: Clonal diversity was possibly underestimated, and the donors were mostly white British, with more females.

The clonotype was recovered from an adult in good health. The material was peripheral blood, obtained on day 0 of AZD1222 vaccination. The V call is TRBV2, the J call TRBJ2-1; D remains unclear. The CDR3 loop reads CASRRPGVTQQFF. Here the CDR3 DNA reads TGTGCCAGCAGGCGCCCTGGGGTCACGCAGCAGTTCTTC.